This T cell receptor (beta chain) was recovered during a study of identical twins. Study-wide results and caveats: Memory repertoires showed no such pattern, whereas abundant cord blood beta clonotypes carried fewer insertions. Models predicted less out-of-frame TCR alpha sharing in monozygotic twins than was found. Twins showed weaker excess sharing in their beta out-of-frame sequences.

The CDR3 loop spans 13 amino acids. V lost 0 bases and J lost 8, with 8 bases in between. The germline V gene encodes CDR1 MNHNS and CDR2 SASEGT. Regarding this clonotype: Its antigen remains unidentified.

Each CDR3 protein is one row after TCRdb ran MiXCR on the 5' RACE reads. The profile shows 200,000 to 250,000 distinct CDR3 sequences, roughly 7% of them singletons. The data also belong to a second study, concerning yellow fever vaccine responses in identical twins.

The sample consisted of memory (CD45RO+) T cells sorted from blood. The receptor's source is a woman under 30 in good health. This chain links TRBV6-1 with TRBJ2-1, with D unclear. The CDR3 region has the DNA TGTGCCAGCAGTGAAGCCGGAGTCTATGAGCAGTTCTTC. Translation gives CASSEAGVYEQFF.